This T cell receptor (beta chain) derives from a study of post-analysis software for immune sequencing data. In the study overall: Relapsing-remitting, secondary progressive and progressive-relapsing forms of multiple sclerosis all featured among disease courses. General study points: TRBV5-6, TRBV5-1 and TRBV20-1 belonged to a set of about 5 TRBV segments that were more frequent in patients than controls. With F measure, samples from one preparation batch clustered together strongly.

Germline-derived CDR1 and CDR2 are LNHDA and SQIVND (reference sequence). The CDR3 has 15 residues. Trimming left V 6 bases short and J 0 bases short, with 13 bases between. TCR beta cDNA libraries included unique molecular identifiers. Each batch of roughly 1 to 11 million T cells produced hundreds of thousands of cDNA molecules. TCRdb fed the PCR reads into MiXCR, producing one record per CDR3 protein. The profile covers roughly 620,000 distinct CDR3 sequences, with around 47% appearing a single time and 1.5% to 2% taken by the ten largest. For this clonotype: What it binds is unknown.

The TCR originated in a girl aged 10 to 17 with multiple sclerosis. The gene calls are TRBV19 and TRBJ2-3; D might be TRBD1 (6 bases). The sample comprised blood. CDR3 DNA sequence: TGTGCCAGTAGAATCCAGCAGGGGAGCACAGATACGCAGTATTTT. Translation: CASRIQQGSTDTQYF.